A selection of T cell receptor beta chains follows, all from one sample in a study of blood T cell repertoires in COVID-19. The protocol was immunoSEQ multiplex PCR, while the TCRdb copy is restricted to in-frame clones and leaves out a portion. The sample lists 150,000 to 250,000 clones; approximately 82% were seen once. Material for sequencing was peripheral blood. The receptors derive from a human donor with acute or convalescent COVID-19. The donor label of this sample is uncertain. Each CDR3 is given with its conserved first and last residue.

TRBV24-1,CATSDPRGDLETQYF
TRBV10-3,CAISAGTGGNYGYTF
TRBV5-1,CASSPGGQGQETQYF
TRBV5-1,CASSKGQGEQYF
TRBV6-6,CASSRTSGRAWTGELFF
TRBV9,CASRSGTDTDTQYF
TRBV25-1,CASSSVGGLSGNTIYF
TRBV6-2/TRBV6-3,CASSYAGQGRYEQYF
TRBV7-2,CASSLGASGGPKQDF
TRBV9,CASSSQGSNQPQHF
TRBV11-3,CASSFRADTEAFF
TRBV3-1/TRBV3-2,CASSQGPARGETQYF
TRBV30,CAWNRRENTEAFF
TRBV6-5,CASSTQGGDYGYTF
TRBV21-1,CASSIPSSYEQYF
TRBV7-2,CASSPSRWNTEAFF
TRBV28,CASSLSRRGAYNSPLHF
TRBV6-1,CASSEGRLAYEQYF
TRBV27,CASSPETGRWQTQYF
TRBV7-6,CASSPSPGETQYF
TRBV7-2,CASSAWTGGDDEQYF
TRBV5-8,CASSLAGLFAGANVLTF
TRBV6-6,CASSRQGSSYNEQFF
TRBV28,CASSLRFYGYTF
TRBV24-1,CAGPTENTEAFF